These T cell receptor beta chains were read from a single sample in a study of identical twins. TCRdb reanalysed the 5' RACE reads using MiXCR and keeps one entry per CDR3 protein. The data contain 650,000 to 800,000 distinct CDR3 sequences, about 9.4% of them singletons. The same sample was also used in a study of yellow fever vaccine responses in identical twins.

Material: PBMCs. The receptors derive from a young woman in good health. The CDR3 runs from the conserved cysteine through the conserved F or W. A D gene is named only where the DNA matches it firmly. Where a row states a size, it is once, few, many or the class of an expanded clone; other rows omit it.

size: few
length: 12
J: TRBJ2-7
D: -
V: TRBV10-3
CDR3: CAISGGGPEQYF
DNA: TGTGCCATCAGTGGGGGGGGCCCCGAGCAGTACTTC

size: few
length: 14
J: TRBJ2-2
D: -
V: TRBV28
CDR3: CASSLRVATGELFF
DNA: TGTGCCAGCAGTTTGAGGGTGGCCACCGGGGAGCTGTTTTTT

size: -
length: 15
J: TRBJ2-2
D: -
V: TRBV6-2/TRBV6-3
CDR3: CASTSGTETTGELFF
DNA: TGTGCCAGCACCTCCGGGACCGAAACCACCGGGGAGCTGTTTTTT

size: few
length: 15
J: TRBJ2-7
D: TRBD2
V: TRBV5-6
CDR3: CASSPRASGNYEQYF
DNA: TGTGCCAGCAGCCCTAGGGCTAGCGGAAACTACGAGCAGTACTTC

size: few
length: 14
J: TRBJ1-5
D: -
V: TRBV29-1
CDR3: CSVVPSGADQPQHF
DNA: TGCAGCGTTGTTCCTTCAGGGGCGGATCAGCCCCAGCATTTT

size: many
length: 14
J: TRBJ1-1
D: TRBD1
V: TRBV20-1
CDR3: CSAPRGGGHTEAFF
DNA: TGCAGTGCACCGAGGGGAGGGGGCCACACTGAAGCTTTCTTT

size: many
length: 14
J: TRBJ1-5
D: -
V: TRBV5-1
CDR3: CASSLDGSNQPQHF
DNA: TGCGCCAGCAGCTTGGACGGGAGCAATCAGCCCCAGCATTTT

size: -
length: 15
J: TRBJ2-2
D: -
V: TRBV5-1
CDR3: CASSVNGGHTGELFF
DNA: TGCGCCAGCAGCGTAAACGGGGGGCACACCGGGGAGCTGTTTTTT

size: many
length: 15
J: TRBJ2-1
D: -
V: TRBV7-3
CDR3: CASSLSSLEYNEQFF
DNA: TGTGCCAGCAGCCTCTCGTCATTGGAATACAATGAGCAGTTCTTC

size: few
length: 15
J: TRBJ1-5
D: -
V: TRBV11-2
CDR3: CASSPDGLWDQPQHF
DNA: TGTGCCAGCAGCCCCGACGGTTTGTGGGATCAGCCCCAGCATTTT

size: few
length: 16
J: TRBJ2-7
D: -
V: TRBV7-2
CDR3: CASSLVRVYVSYEQYF
DNA: TGTGCCAGCAGCTTAGTCAGGGTTTACGTATCCTACGAGCAGTACTTC

size: -
length: 13
J: TRBJ2-3
D: -
V: TRBV10-3
CDR3: CAIRSGSTDTQYF
DNA: TGTGCCATCCGAAGCGGGAGCACAGATACGCAGTATTTT

size: many
length: 14
J: TRBJ2-3
D: TRBD1
V: TRBV7-3
CDR3: CASSPGQARDTQYF
DNA: TGTGCCAGCAGCCCGGGACAGGCGAGAGATACGCAGTATTTT

size: few
length: 14
J: TRBJ2-7
D: -
V: TRBV7-8
CDR3: CASSRSGGNYEQYF
DNA: TGTGCCAGCAGCCGGTCGGGCGGGAACTACGAGCAGTACTTC

size: -
length: 13
J: TRBJ2-7
D: -
V: TRBV6-2/TRBV6-3
CDR3: CASSPLTKYEQYF
DNA: TGTGCCAGCAGTCCCTTGACCAAATACGAGCAGTACTTC

size: many
length: 13
J: TRBJ2-5
D: -
V: TRBV29-1
CDR3: CSVHPGAEETQYF
DNA: TGCAGCGTCCACCCGGGGGCTGAAGAGACCCAGTACTTC

size: -
length: 14
J: TRBJ1-6
D: TRBD1
V: TRBV4-1
CDR3: CASSQGQGFSPLHF
DNA: TGCGCCAGCAGCCAAGGACAGGGGTTCTCACCCCTCCACTTT

size: few
length: 16
J: TRBJ2-1
D: -
V: TRBV6-2/TRBV6-3
CDR3: CASSSSKRSPSNEQFF
DNA: TGTGCCAGCAGTTCCTCCAAGCGTTCCCCCTCCAATGAGCAGTTCTTC

size: -
length: 16
J: TRBJ2-3
D: TRBD2
V: TRBV15
CDR3: CATSQGLAGGGNTQYF
DNA: TGTGCCACCAGCCAGGGACTAGCGGGGGGAGGAAATACGCAGTATTTT

size: many
length: 15
J: TRBJ2-1
D: TRBD2
V: TRBV7-7
CDR3: CASSLSLAAYNEQFF
DNA: TGTGCTAGCAGCTTATCGCTAGCGGCCTACAATGAGCAGTTCTTC

size: many
length: 16
J: TRBJ2-3
D: -
V: TRBV4-2
CDR3: CASSQVLGSGTDTQYF
DNA: TGCGCCAGCAGCCAAGTTCTGGGATCGGGCACAGATACGCAGTATTTT

size: many
length: 14
J: TRBJ2-3
D: TRBD1
V: TRBV7-9
CDR3: CASRQDRGTDTQYF
DNA: TGTGCCAGCAGGCAGGACAGGGGCACAGATACGCAGTATTTT

size: few
length: 16
J: TRBJ2-1
D: -
V: TRBV6-1
CDR3: CASSLTLFSRRNEQFF
DNA: TGTGCCAGCAGTCTAACATTGTTCTCCCGAAGGAATGAGCAGTTCTTC

size: few
length: 15
J: TRBJ2-3
D: -
V: TRBV3-1
CDR3: CASSQARGTTDTQYF
DNA: TGTGCCAGCAGCCAAGCGCGCGGGACCACAGATACGCAGTATTTT

size: few
length: 15
J: TRBJ2-7
D: TRBD1
V: TRBV5-1
CDR3: CASSSIGDRLYEQYF
DNA: TGCGCCAGCAGCTCCATCGGGGACAGACTTTACGAGCAGTACTTC

size: -
length: 16
J: TRBJ2-3
D: TRBD1
V: TRBV19
CDR3: CASKTTGTSSTDTQYF
DNA: TGTGCCAGTAAAACGACAGGGACGTCTAGCACAGATACGCAGTATTTT

size: few
length: 17
J: TRBJ2-3
D: -
V: TRBV29-1
CDR3: CSVDFYARGRSTDTQYF
DNA: TGCAGCGTTGATTTCTATGCGCGGGGCCGGAGCACAGATACGCAGTATTTT

size: -
length: 17
J: TRBJ1-2
D: TRBD1
V: TRBV27
CDR3: CASSPSKGTGGFYGYTF
DNA: TGTGCCAGCAGTCCATCGAAGGGGACAGGGGGCTTCTATGGCTACACCTTC

size: -
length: 16
J: TRBJ2-5
D: -
V: TRBV29-1
CDR3: CSVELAATMPQETQYF
DNA: TGCAGCGTTGAACTTGCTGCCACGATGCCTCAAGAGACCCAGTACTTC

size: many
length: 13
J: TRBJ2-2
D: -
V: TRBV6-1
CDR3: CASSPAQTGELFF
DNA: TGTGCCAGCAGCCCGGCTCAAACCGGGGAGCTGTTTTTT

size: many
length: 14
J: TRBJ1-5
D: -
V: TRBV25-1
CDR3: CASSVTGMGQPQHF
DNA: TGTGCCAGCAGTGTTACAGGGATGGGACAGCCCCAGCATTTT

size: -
length: 17
J: TRBJ2-5
D: -
V: TRBV7-9
CDR3: CASSPRFGAATQETQYF
DNA: TGTGCCAGCAGCCCCCGGTTCGGGGCCGCCACGCAAGAGACCCAGTACTTC

size: few
length: 15
J: TRBJ1-5
D: -
V: TRBV6-2/TRBV6-3
CDR3: CASSYSRVSNQPQHF
DNA: TGTGCCAGCAGTTACTCGAGGGTTTCCAATCAGCCCCAGCATTTT

size: -
length: 14
J: TRBJ2-7
D: TRBD1
V: TRBV6-4
CDR3: CASVSRGPAYEQYF
DNA: TGTGCCAGCGTGTCCAGGGGGCCGGCCTACGAGCAGTACTTC

size: -
length: 13
J: TRBJ2-7
D: -
V: TRBV28
CDR3: CAGSGRVPYEQYF
DNA: TGTGCCGGATCCGGCAGGGTCCCCTACGAGCAGTACTTC

size: many
length: 14
J: TRBJ1-1
D: -
V: TRBV20-1
CDR3: CSAGGRTMNTEAFF
DNA: TGCAGTGCCGGGGGACGGACTATGAACACTGAAGCTTTCTTT

size: many
length: 12
J: TRBJ2-1
D: -
V: TRBV3-1
CDR3: CASSHASNEQFF
DNA: TGTGCCAGCAGCCATGCCAGCAATGAGCAGTTCTTC

size: few
length: 13
J: TRBJ2-3
D: -
V: TRBV28
CDR3: CASSVSGPDTQYF
DNA: TGTGCCAGCAGCGTCTCAGGCCCAGATACGCAGTATTTT

size: few
length: 15
J: TRBJ2-1
D: -
V: TRBV7-3
CDR3: CASSPTVQPYNEQFF
DNA: TGTGCCAGCAGCCCAACGGTTCAACCCTACAATGAGCAGTTCTTC

size: -
length: 12
J: TRBJ2-2
D: -
V: TRBV5-1
CDR3: CASSSPGGELFF
DNA: TGCGCCAGCAGCAGCCCCGGGGGGGAGCTGTTTTTT

size: -
length: 14
J: TRBJ2-7
D: -
V: TRBV12-3/TRBV12-4
CDR3: CASSYGELSNEQYF
DNA: TGTGCCAGCAGTTACGGGGAACTGAGTAACGAGCAGTACTTC

size: -
length: 14
J: TRBJ2-1
D: TRBD1
V: TRBV5-1
CDR3: CASNRDRADNEQFF
DNA: TGCGCCAGCAACCGGGACAGGGCGGACAATGAGCAGTTCTTC

size: -
length: 16
J: TRBJ2-5
D: TRBD2
V: TRBV12-3/TRBV12-4
CDR3: CASSLGGEGLVETQYF
DNA: TGTGCCAGCAGTTTAGGGGGGGAGGGGCTCGTGGAGACCCAGTACTTC

size: -
length: 12
J: TRBJ1-4
D: TRBD1
V: TRBV29-1
CDR3: CSAQGADEKLFF
DNA: TGCAGCGCACAGGGGGCGGATGAAAAACTGTTTTTT

size: few
length: 10
J: TRBJ2-3
D: -
V: TRBV2
CDR3: CASTTDTQYF
DNA: TGTGCCAGCACCACAGATACGCAGTATTTT

size: few
length: 15
J: TRBJ2-7
D: TRBD2
V: TRBV2
CDR3: CASSTNPGLAYEQYF
DNA: TGTGCCAGCAGTACTAATCCGGGACTAGCCTACGAGCAGTACTTC

size: -
length: 13
J: TRBJ2-7
D: -
V: TRBV20-1
CDR3: CSARRPGATEQYF
DNA: TGCAGTGCTAGGAGACCGGGGGCAACCGAGCAGTACTTC

size: many
length: 10
J: TRBJ1-1
D: -
V: TRBV2
CDR3: CASKGAEAFF
DNA: TGTGCCAGCAAAGGGGCTGAAGCTTTCTTT

size: few
length: 13
J: TRBJ2-7
D: -
V: TRBV12-3/TRBV12-4
CDR3: CASSLGLPHEQYF
DNA: TGTGCCAGCAGTTTAGGTCTCCCCCACGAGCAGTACTTC

size: -
length: 13
J: TRBJ1-2
D: -
V: TRBV3-1
CDR3: CASSPQTNYGYTF
DNA: TGTGCCAGCAGCCCTCAAACTAACTATGGCTACACCTTC

size: few
length: 14
J: TRBJ2-7
D: -
V: TRBV29-1
CDR3: CSVEAVGGAYEQYF
DNA: TGCAGCGTTGAAGCTGTAGGGGGGGCATACGAGCAGTACTTC

size: few
length: 18
J: TRBJ2-2
D: -
V: TRBV25-1
CDR3: CASSETRQRGGNTGELFF
DNA: TGTGCCAGCAGTGAAACCCGCCAGAGGGGGGGGAACACCGGGGAGCTGTTTTTT

size: -
length: 13
J: TRBJ1-1
D: -
V: TRBV29-1
CDR3: CSAEGQLNTEAFF
DNA: TGCAGCGCCGAGGGACAACTGAACACTGAAGCTTTCTTT

size: -
length: 13
J: TRBJ2-7
D: -
V: TRBV6-6
CDR3: CASSSHRTYEQYF
DNA: TGTGCCAGCAGTTCACACCGGACCTACGAGCAGTACTTC

size: few
length: 16
J: TRBJ2-5
D: TRBD2
V: TRBV12-3/TRBV12-4
CDR3: CASSPPLAGVRETQYF
DNA: TGTGCCAGCAGCCCACCACTAGCGGGAGTGCGGGAGACCCAGTACTTC